This section outlines one T cell receptor beta chain sequence together with its context. What it binds is not known. Total RNA, at least 5.5 micrograms per sample, came from PBMCs. A sample-barcoded 5' primer and a J-beta primer mix were used in a second PCR of roughly 6 to 11 cycles. In TCRdb, the 5' RACE reads were re-called with MiXCR into one record per CDR3 protein. The repertoire holds about 680,000 distinct CDR3 sequences, with about half as singletons. The sample belongs to a study of blood T cells in healthy people across ages. The germline CDR1 and CDR2 sequences are SNHLY and FYNNEI. Trimming pared 6 bases from V and 3 bases from J, leaving 20 bases between. The length of the CDR3 is 17 residues. The study's findings and limits: Significant beta diversity loss was already apparent by age approximately 37, declining roughly linearly.

Input material: blood. The chain combines TRBV2 with TRBJ2-2; possible D gene TRBD1, 8 bases. This clonotype was obtained from an older woman in good health. The CDR3 DNA sequence: TGTGCCAGCAGCGAACAGGGGGGCGGGAGTCACACCGGGGAGCTGTTTTTT. Protein product: CASSEQGGGSHTGELFF.